Each of the 10 T cell receptor beta chains below was sequenced from the same sample in a study of spatial heterogeneity in lung cancer. Time point specified: blood at routine non-recurrence follow-up after resection. TCRdb independently ran MiXCR on the 5' RACE reads; one entry per CDR3 protein. This repertoire shows tens of thousands of distinct CDR3 sequences, about 7.9% found once; its top ten account for 8.5% to 10%. Source: PBMCs, taken at follow-up. The receptors derive from a male donor with early-stage non-small cell lung cancer.

This clonotype was recorded many times. This chain links TRBV30 with TRBJ1-5; D unresolved. Trimming pared 2 bases from V and 1 base from J, leaving 15 bases between. CDR1 is GTSNPN and CDR2 is SVGIG in the germline V gene (reference sequence). This CDR3 region has 16 residues. CDR3 region: CAWSNGPLRSNQPQHF. In DNA, the CDR3 is TGTGCCTGGAGTAACGGCCCTCTTAGGAGCAATCAGCCCCAGCATTTT.

The J gene is TRBJ2-5, the V gene TRBV20-1; tentatively, D is TRBD1 (6 bases). This CDR3 is 13 amino acids long. The germline V gene encodes CDR1 DFQATT and CDR2 SNEGSKA (reference sequence). As DNA, the CDR3 is TGCAGCATGTGGGGGCCTACCGAAGAGACCCAGTACTTC. This codes for CSMWGPTEETQYF.

The CDR3 region is CASSLVGGMGEKLFF. The CDR3 region has the DNA TGTGCCAGCAGCTTAGTAGGGGGCATGGGTGAAAAACTGTTTTTT. This chain joins TRBV7-2 and TRBJ1-4, with 7 positions matching TRBD1. The CDR3 runs to 15 residues. V dropped 1 base and J dropped 7; count of bases not matched to a gene: 6. CDR1 and CDR2 from the germline V gene are SGHTA and FQGNSA.

This clonotype has ten or more counts. The rearrangement joins TRBV20-1 to TRBJ2-1, with D perhaps matching TRBD1 or TRBD2 (5 bases each). The germline CDR1 and CDR2 sequences are DFQATT and SNEGSKA (reference sequence). Trimming pared 7 bases from V and 8 bases from J, leaving 15 bases between. The CDR3 has 12 residues. CDR3 in DNA: TGCAGTGGACGCAGGGAGTACGATGAGCAGTTCTTC. Residues: CSGRREYDEQFF.

This clonotype was seen many times. The genes are TRBV7-8 and TRBJ1-1; 10 nucleotides match TRBD1. The CDR3 is 16 amino acids. Looked up from germline, CDR1 is SGHVS and CDR2 is FQNEAQ. V shed 1 base, J shed 3 bases, and the junction held 5 bases outside the gene matches. The CDR3 DNA is TGTGCCAGCAGCTTAGTTTCGGGACAGGGGTACACTGAAGCTTTCTTT. This encodes CASSLVSGQGYTEAFF.

The V and J genes are TRBV18 and TRBJ2-3; D may correspond to TRBD1 or TRBD2 (5 bases each). This CDR3 comprises 15 residues. Trimming pared 3 bases from V and 0 bases from J, leaving 10 bases between. Germline V lookup: CDR1 KGHSH, CDR2 LQKENI. This CDR3 reads CASSPPGRSTDTQYF. Written as DNA, the CDR3 is TGTGCCAGCTCACCTCCGGGACGGAGCACAGATACGCAGTATTTT.

There are many counts of this clonotype. This chain links TRBV6-5 with TRBJ2-7; unclear D gene. Germline V lookup: CDR1 MNHEY, CDR2 SVGAGI. V shed 6 bases and J shed 3 bases, with 12 bases lying between them. CDR3 size: 13 residues. CDR3 region: CASSYQRLYEQYF. The CDR3 DNA sequence: TGTGCCAGCAGCTACCAGCGACTCTACGAGCAGTACTTC.

This clonotype was counted ten times or more. This sequence joins TRBV11-1 and TRBJ1-2; 8 bases line up with TRBD1. The J segment lost 0 bases and the V segment lost 5 bases, leaving 5 bases of the junction unmatched. The germline CDR1 and CDR2 sequences are SGHAT and FQDESV (reference sequence). The CDR3 contains 15 residues. CDR3 sequence reads: CASSQDRGSNYGYTF. CDR3 sequence (DNA): TGTGCCAGCAGCCAAGACAGGGGATCTAACTATGGCTACACCTTC. The complete variable domain, with remaining parts taken from reference TRBV11-1 and TRBJ1-2, reads EAEVAQSPRYKITEKSQAVAFWCDPISGHATLYWYRQILGQGPELLVQFQDESVVDDSQLPKDRFSAERLKGVDSTLKIQPAELGDSAMYLCASSQDRGSNYGYTFGSGTRLTVV.

This clonotype was detected ten times or more. This chain links TRBV12-5 with TRBJ2-5, with D uncertain. Trimming stripped 1 base from V and 1 base from J, with 10 bases between. Per the germline V gene, CDR1 is LGHNT and CDR2 is FRNRAP. The CDR3 length is 15 residues. The CDR3 protein is CASGLGLAAQETQYF. Written as DNA, the CDR3 is TGTGCTAGTGGTTTGGGATTGGCAGCCCAAGAGACCCAGTACTTC. The whole variable domain, remainder taken from reference TRBV12-5 and TRBJ2-5, is DARVTQTPRHKVTEMGQEVTMRCQPILGHNTVFWYRQTMMQGLELLAYFRNRAPLDDSGMPKDRFSAEMPDATLATLKIQPSEPRDSAVYFCASGLGLAAQETQYFGPGTRLLVL.

At least ten counts were recorded for this clonotype. This chain uses TRBV20-1 with TRBJ2-2; possibly TRBD1 for D (5 bases). The V gene's germline CDR1 is DFQATT and CDR2 SNEGSKA (reference sequence). This CDR3 has 14 amino acids. V was pared by 6 bases and J by 4 bases, with 15 bases between. The CDR3 DNA is TGCAGTGCATATAGTGGGGCCTCCACCGGGGAGCTGTTTTTT. This sequence encodes CSAYSGASTGELFF.